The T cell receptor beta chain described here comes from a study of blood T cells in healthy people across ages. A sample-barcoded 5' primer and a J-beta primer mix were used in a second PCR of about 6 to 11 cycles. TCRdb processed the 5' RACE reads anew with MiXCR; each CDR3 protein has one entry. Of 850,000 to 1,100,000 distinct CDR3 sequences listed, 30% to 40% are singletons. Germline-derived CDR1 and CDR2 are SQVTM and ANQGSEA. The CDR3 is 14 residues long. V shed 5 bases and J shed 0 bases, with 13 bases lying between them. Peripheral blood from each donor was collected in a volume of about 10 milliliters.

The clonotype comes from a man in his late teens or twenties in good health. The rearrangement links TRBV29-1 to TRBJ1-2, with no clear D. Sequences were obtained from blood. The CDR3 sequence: CSVSPREANYGYTF. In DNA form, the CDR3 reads TGCAGCGTTTCCCCCAGAGAAGCTAACTATGGCTACACCTTC.